Shown below are 27 T cell receptor beta chains from a single sample sequenced in a study of human T cells and chemical hapten exposure. Documented time point: healthy volunteer bleed at 6 weeks. Unfractionated whole blood was the source of the extracted total RNA. Using its own MiXCR run on the RACE reads, TCRdb lists one record per CDR3 protein. The sample contains under 90,000 distinct CDR3 sequences, about 8.7% of which appear only once. Sequences were obtained from whole blood. The origin of the receptors is a male donor in good health. Some clones in this sample may be carry-over from other donors' samples.

This clonotype was detected only a few times. The rearrangement joins TRBV9 to TRBJ2-1; 7 nucleotides match TRBD2. The CDR3 loop spans 18 amino acids. Germline CDR1 and CDR2: SGDLS and YYNGEE. The V gene end was trimmed by 0 bases and the J gene end by 0 bases; junction bases not matched to a gene: 9. The CDR3 DNA reads TGTGCCAGCAGCGTAGTGGGGAGCGGGGCAAGCTCCTACAATGAGCAGTTCTTC. It yields the protein CASSVVGSGASSYNEQFF.

The rearrangement links TRBV5-1 to TRBJ2-3; 13 bases map to TRBD2. The germline CDR1 and CDR2 sequences are SGHRS and YFSETQ. This CDR3 has 17 residues. V dropped 0 bases and J dropped 0; count of bases not matched to a gene: 1. CDR3 region: CASSLGGLAGSTDTQYF. DNA for the CDR3: TGCGCCAGCAGCTTGGGGGGACTAGCGGGGAGCACAGATACGCAGTATTTT.

The sample holds a few counts of this clonotype. The chain is built from TRBV25-1 and TRBJ1-1, with D unresolved. Germline assignment: CDR1 MGHDK and CDR2 SYGVNS. V was trimmed by 2 bases and J by 4 bases, leaving 14 bases between them. The length of the CDR3 is 15 residues. The CDR3, as DNA: TGTGCCAGCAGTGAACTAGGAGGCCCGAGCACTGAAGCTTTCTTT. Translation: CASSELGGPSTEAFF. Filled out from reference TRBV25-1 and TRBJ1-1, the complete variable domain reads EADIYQTPRYLVIGTGKKITLECSQTMGHDKMYWYQQDPGMELHLIHYSYGVNSTEKGDLSSESTVSRIRTEHFPLTLESARPSHTSQYLCASSELGGPSTEAFFGQGTRLTVV.

A few counts support this clonotype. The CDR3, as DNA: TGCGCCAGCAGCCAACTGGACCCCCCGGGCACAGATACGCAGTATTTT. This sequence encodes CASSQLDPPGTDTQYF. This chain connects TRBV4-3 to TRBJ2-3; no reliable D call. The CDR3 length is 16 residues. Germline CDR1 and CDR2: LGHNA and YSLEER. V shed 2 bases and J shed 1 base, with 13 bases lying between them.

This clonotype was observed a handful of times. This chain links TRBV18 with TRBJ1-4; D unresolved. V shed 1 base and J shed 2 bases, with 14 bases lying between them. The germline V gene encodes CDR1 KGHSH and CDR2 LQKENI. This CDR3 region has 17 residues. The CDR3 sequence: CASSPRTFRATNEKLFF. CDR3 DNA: TGTGCCAGCTCACCACGGACCTTCCGAGCGACTAATGAAAAACTGTTTTTT.

This clonotype came up a few times. The genes are TRBV2 and TRBJ2-3; unclear D gene. Trimming removed 2 bases at V and 2 bases at J, with 11 bases between. This CDR3 has 15 amino acids. Germline lookup yields CDR1 SNHLY and CDR2 FYNNEI. CDR3 amino acids: CASSEQQHPTDTQYF. The CDR3 DNA sequence: TGTGCCAGCAGTGAACAGCAGCACCCCACAGATACGCAGTATTTT. Combining the CDR3 with reference TRBV2 and TRBJ2-3 gives the whole variable domain EPEVTQTPSHQVTQMGQEVILRCVPISNHLYFYWYRQILGQKVEFLVSFYNNEISEKSEIFDDQFSVERPDGSNFTLKIRSTKLEDSAMYFCASSEQQHPTDTQYFGPGTRLTVL.

This clonotype has only a few counts. The chain links TRBV20-1 to TRBJ2-3; tentative D call: TRBD2 (5 bases). The germline V gene has CDR1 DFQATT and CDR2 SNEGSKA (reference sequence). This CDR3 is 12 amino acids long. V was pared by 3 bases and J by 4 bases, with 8 bases between. The CDR3 loop is CSASPSPDTQYF. The CDR3 region has the DNA TGCAGTGCTAGCCCTAGCCCAGATACGCAGTATTTT.

This clonotype showed up just a few times. This rearrangement joins TRBV29-1 to TRBJ1-5; D is possibly TRBD1 (6 bases). The CDR3 extends over 13 amino acids. Looked up from germline, CDR1 is SQVTM and CDR2 is ANQGSEA. Trimming stripped 6 bases from V and 2 bases from J, with 11 bases between. The CDR3 nucleotides read TGCAGCGTCCAGGGGATGGGCAATCAGCCCCAGCATTTT. This translates into CSVQGMGNQPQHF.

This clonotype was counted only a few times. Here the CDR3 DNA reads TGCAGCGTTGAAGACGTTGGGGAGGGTGAAAAACTGTTTTTT. It encodes CSVEDVGEGEKLFF. J is TRBJ1-4 and V is TRBV29-1; D is undetermined. V lost 0 bases to trimming and J lost 7 bases, with 12 bases between them. Per germline, CDR1 SQVTM and CDR2 ANQGSEA. The CDR3 is 14 residues long.

This clonotype was detected many times. The chain joins TRBV12-3 or TRBV12-4 to TRBJ1-2; no definite D call. V was trimmed by 3 bases and J by 0 bases, leaving 20 bases between them. The CDR3 covers 18 residues. The CDR3 reads CASSLYPPDSPPNYGYTF. The DNA for the CDR3 is TGTGCCAGCAGTTTGTACCCCCCCGACTCACCCCCTAACTATGGCTACACCTTC.

The chain links TRBV29-1 to TRBJ2-1; D unresolved. This CDR3 is 13 amino acids long. V lost 5 bases, J lost 2 bases, and 10 bases lay in between. CDR1 and CDR2 from the germline V gene are SQVTM and ANQGSEA. CDR3 sequence reads: CSVSDPTYNEQFF. DNA for the CDR3: TGCAGCGTTTCGGACCCGACCTACAATGAGCAGTTCTTC.

This clonotype has a handful of counts. The rearrangement links TRBV10-2 to TRBJ1-1, with D possibly TRBD1 on 5 matching bases. CDR1 WSHSY and CDR2 SAAADI come from the germline V gene. The CDR3 runs to 12 residues. V was clipped by 7 bases and J by 6 bases, with 12 bases between them. The CDR3 DNA is TGCGCCAGCATGGAGGGGCCACCTGAAGCTTTCTTT. This translates into CASMEGPPEAFF.

This clonotype was detected only a few times. This chain uses TRBV7-2 with TRBJ1-5; D perhaps matches TRBD1 (5 bases). The CDR3 sequence is 14 residues long. Germline V gene lookup returns CDR1 SGHTA and CDR2 FQGNSA. V dropped 6 bases and J dropped 5 bases, with 14 bases sitting between them. The CDR3 DNA reads as TGTGCCAGCAGAAGGGACCTCCAGGATCAGCCCCAGCATTTT. Translation: CASRRDLQDQPQHF.

This clonotype has more than one count but fewer than ten. The rearrangement links TRBV5-4 to TRBJ2-2; maybe TRBD2 (7 bases). The V end was cut by 1 base, the J end by 7 bases, with 14 bases between. This CDR3 spans 15 amino acids. The germline gives CDR1 SGHNT, CDR2 YYREEE (reference sequence). In nucleotides, the CDR3 is TGTGCCAGCAGCTTGAGGGGGGGCCGGAGCGGGGAGCTGTTTTTT. It specifies CASSLRGGRSGELFF.

This clonotype was observed many times. This sequence joins TRBV27 and TRBJ1-1, with 8 bases that match TRBD1. With V trimmed by 3 bases and J by 1 base, 7 bases remained unmatched. CDR3 size: 16 residues. Germline V CDR1 and CDR2: MNHEY, SMNVEV (reference sequence). Here the CDR3 DNA reads TGTGCCAGCAGTTTTCAGGGGGCGAGAACGAACACTGAAGCTTTCTTT. It is translated as CASSFQGARTNTEAFF.

V gene TRBV29-1 combines with J gene TRBJ1-2; D possibly corresponds to TRBD1 (5 bases). The V end lost 3 bases, the J end lost 6 bases, and 8 bases lay between the germline ends. The CDR3 contains 11 residues. The germline V gene encodes CDR1 SQVTM and CDR2 ANQGSEA. The CDR3 is CSVDRVDGYTF. In DNA, the CDR3 is TGCAGCGTTGACAGGGTCGATGGCTACACCTTC.

This clonotype was detected only a few times. The chain carries TRBV29-1 and TRBJ2-3; D gene ambiguous. Trimming took off 3 bases at V and 0 bases at J, with 10 bases between the two ends. The CDR3 covers 14 residues. CDR1 is SQVTM, CDR2 ANQGSEA, per germline. As DNA, the CDR3 is TGCAGCGTTGATGGAGTAGATAGCACAGATACGCAGTATTTT. Its translation is CSVDGVDSTDTQYF.

This sequence joins TRBV2 and TRBJ2-3; D ambiguous. CDR1 SNHLY and CDR2 FYNNEI come from the germline V gene. The CDR3 sequence is 14 residues long. Trimming removed 4 bases at V and 2 bases at J, with 10 bases between. CDR3 sequence reads: CASSGAVYTDTQYF. The CDR3, as DNA: TGTGCCAGCAGTGGGGCAGTATACACAGATACGCAGTATTTT.

This clonotype was counted ten times or more. This chain links TRBV7-2 with TRBJ1-2, with 7 bases lining up with TRBD1. In germline, CDR1 is SGHTA, CDR2 FQGNSA. The CDR3 runs 14 residues. V trimming: 5 bases; J trimming: 2 bases; junction bases outside the gene matches: 5. The CDR3, as DNA: TGTGCCAGCAGCCACGTACAGGGGAACTATGGCTACACCTTC. Protein product: CASSHVQGNYGYTF.

The chain carries TRBV6-5 and TRBJ1-5, with 7 bases identical to TRBD1. V gave up 2 bases and J gave up 7 bases; unmatched junction bases: 5. The germline V gene encodes CDR1 MNHEY and CDR2 SVGAGI. The CDR3 contains 14 residues. The CDR3 loop reads CASSYRGLGQPQHF. In DNA, the CDR3 is TGTGCCAGCAGTTACAGGGGGCTGGGGCAGCCCCAGCATTTT.

This clonotype was detected only a few times. The chain uses TRBV7-9 and TRBJ2-7; TRBD2 matches at 9 bases. The CDR3 totals 14 residues. Germline trimming cut 4 bases from V and 3 bases from J; bases unmatched to any gene: 4. In germline, CDR1 is SEHNR, CDR2 FQNEAQ (reference sequence). For the CDR3, the DNA is TGTGCCAGCAGCTCTCTAGCGGGGTACTACGAGCAGTACTTC. Protein product: CASSSLAGYYEQYF.

V is TRBV3-1 and J is TRBJ2-7; perhaps D is TRBD1 or TRBD2 (5 bases each). The CDR3 is 14 amino acids. Deletions cut 0 bases from V and 2 bases from J, with 8 bases between. Germline CDR1 is LGHDT and CDR2 is YNNKEL (reference sequence). This CDR3 reads CASSQEGPAYEQYF. For the CDR3, the DNA is TGTGCCAGCAGCCAAGAGGGACCAGCCTACGAGCAGTACTTC.

This clonotype turned up a few times. The chain carries TRBV29-1 and TRBJ2-7; D is tentatively TRBD1 or TRBD2 (5 bases each). V was cut by 4 bases and J by 6 bases, with 13 bases left in between. The CDR3 runs to 12 residues. Germline V gene data show CDR1 as SQVTM and CDR2 as ANQGSEA. DNA for the CDR3: TGCAGCGTTGTTGGGACGACCTCCGAGCAGTACTTC. Its translation is CSVVGTTSEQYF.

This clonotype was counted once. The chain uses TRBV28 and TRBJ2-7, with TRBD2 matching over 7 bases. The CDR3 has 14 residues. Germline CDR1 MDHEN, CDR2 SYDVKM. V was pared by 4 bases and J by 4 bases, with 7 bases of the junction left unmatched. The CDR3 nucleotides read TGTGCCAGCAGTTCCGCGACTAGCAGGTACGAGCAGTACTTC. Its translation is CASSSATSRYEQYF.

This clonotype was detected only a few times. The rearrangement uses TRBV12-3 or TRBV12-4 and TRBJ2-7, with TRBD1 matching over 7 bases. CDR3 length: 15 amino acids. V was pared by 6 bases and J by 2 bases, with 10 bases of the junction left unmatched. CDR3 loop: CASSKMGQKPYEQYF. The CDR3, as DNA: TGTGCCAGCAGCAAAATGGGACAGAAGCCCTACGAGCAGTACTTC.

The chain recombines TRBV5-1 with TRBJ1-2; no clear D. V dropped 0 bases and J dropped 8 bases, with 17 bases sitting between them. Germline assignment: CDR1 SGHRS and CDR2 YFSETQ. The CDR3 loop spans 15 amino acids. The CDR3, as DNA: TGCGCCAGCAGCTTGGCGCCCGGTCTTCTTTCCGGCTACACCTTC. Translating it yields CASSLAPGLLSGYTF.

In its sample, this clonotype was seen a few times. J is TRBJ2-7 and V is TRBV7-9; D remains ambiguous. The V end lost 6 bases, the J end lost 1 base, and 7 bases lay between the germline ends. Looked up from germline, CDR1 is SEHNR and CDR2 is FQNEAQ (reference sequence). The CDR3 consists of 12 residues. Here the CDR3 reads CASSGPSYEQYF. The CDR3 DNA sequence: TGTGCCAGCAGTGGACCATCCTACGAGCAGTACTTC.